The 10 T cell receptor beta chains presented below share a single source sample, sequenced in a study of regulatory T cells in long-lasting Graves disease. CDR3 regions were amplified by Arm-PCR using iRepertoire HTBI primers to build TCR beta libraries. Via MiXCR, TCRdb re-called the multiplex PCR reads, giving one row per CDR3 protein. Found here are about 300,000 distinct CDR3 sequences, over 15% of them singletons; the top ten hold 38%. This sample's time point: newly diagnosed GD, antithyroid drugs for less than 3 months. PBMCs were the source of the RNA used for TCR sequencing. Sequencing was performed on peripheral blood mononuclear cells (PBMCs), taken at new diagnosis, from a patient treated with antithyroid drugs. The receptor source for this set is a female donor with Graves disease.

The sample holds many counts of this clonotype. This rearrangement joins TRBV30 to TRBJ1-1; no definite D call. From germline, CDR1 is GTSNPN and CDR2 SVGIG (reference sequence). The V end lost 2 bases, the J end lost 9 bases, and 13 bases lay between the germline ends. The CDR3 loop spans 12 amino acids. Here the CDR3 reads CAWSPLQKKAFF. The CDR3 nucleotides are TGTGCCTGGAGTCCACTTCAGAAGAAAGCTTTCTTT.

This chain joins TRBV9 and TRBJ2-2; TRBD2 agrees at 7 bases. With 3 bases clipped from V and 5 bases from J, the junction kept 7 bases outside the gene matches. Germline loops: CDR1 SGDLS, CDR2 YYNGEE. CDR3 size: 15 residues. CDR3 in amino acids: CASSAVTSITGELFF. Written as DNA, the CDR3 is TGTGCCAGCAGCGCCGTGACTAGCATAACCGGGGAGCTGTTTTTT.

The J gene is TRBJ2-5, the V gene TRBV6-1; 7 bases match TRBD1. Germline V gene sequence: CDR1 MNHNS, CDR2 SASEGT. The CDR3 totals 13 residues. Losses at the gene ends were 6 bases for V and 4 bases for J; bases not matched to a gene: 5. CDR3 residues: CASRRGQSETQYF. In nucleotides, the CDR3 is TGTGCCAGCAGACGGGGACAGTCAGAGACCCAGTACTTC.

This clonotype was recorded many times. CDR3 region: CASSLGASETQYF. The CDR3 DNA reads as TGTGCCAGCAGCTTGGGGGCATCAGAGACCCAGTACTTC. The chain recombines TRBV7-2 with TRBJ2-5; tentative D call: TRBD1 (6 bases). Germline-derived CDR1 and CDR2 are SGHTA and FQGNSA. Trimming stripped 3 bases from V and 4 bases from J, with 9 bases between. The CDR3 is 13 amino acids.

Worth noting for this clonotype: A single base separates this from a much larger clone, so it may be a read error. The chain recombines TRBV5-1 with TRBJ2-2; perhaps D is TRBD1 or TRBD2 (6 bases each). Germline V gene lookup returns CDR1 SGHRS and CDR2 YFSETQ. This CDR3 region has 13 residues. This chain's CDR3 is CASKRGDTGQLFF. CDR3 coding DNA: TGCGCCAGCAAGAGGGGGGACACCGGGCAGCTGTTTTTT.

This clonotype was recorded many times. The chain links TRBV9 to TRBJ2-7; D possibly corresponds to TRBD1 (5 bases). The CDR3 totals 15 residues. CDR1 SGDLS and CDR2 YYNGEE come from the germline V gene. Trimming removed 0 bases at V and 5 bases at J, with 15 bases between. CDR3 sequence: CASSVDRGAVDEQYF. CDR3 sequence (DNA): TGTGCCAGCAGCGTAGATAGGGGCGCGGTGGACGAGCAGTACTTC. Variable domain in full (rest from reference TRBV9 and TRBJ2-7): DSGVTQTPKHLITATGQRVTLRCSPRSGDLSVYWYQQSLDQGLQFLIQYYNGEERAKGNILERFSAQQFPDLHSELNLSSLELGDSALYFCASSVDRGAVDEQYFGPGTRLTVT.

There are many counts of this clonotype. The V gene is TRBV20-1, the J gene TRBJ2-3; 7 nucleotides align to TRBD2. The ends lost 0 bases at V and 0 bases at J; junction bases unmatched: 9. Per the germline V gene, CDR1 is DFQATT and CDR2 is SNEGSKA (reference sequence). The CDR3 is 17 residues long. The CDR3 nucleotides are TGCAGTGCTAGAGATTTATTTGGCGGGGGTAGCACAGATACGCAGTATTTT. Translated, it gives CSARDLFGGGSTDTQYF.

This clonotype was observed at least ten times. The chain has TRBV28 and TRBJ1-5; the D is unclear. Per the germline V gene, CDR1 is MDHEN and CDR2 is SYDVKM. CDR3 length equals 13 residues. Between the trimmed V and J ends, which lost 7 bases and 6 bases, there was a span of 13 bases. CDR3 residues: CASTQQVIQPQHF. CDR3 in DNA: TGTGCCAGCACGCAGCAGGTGATTCAGCCCCAGCATTTT.

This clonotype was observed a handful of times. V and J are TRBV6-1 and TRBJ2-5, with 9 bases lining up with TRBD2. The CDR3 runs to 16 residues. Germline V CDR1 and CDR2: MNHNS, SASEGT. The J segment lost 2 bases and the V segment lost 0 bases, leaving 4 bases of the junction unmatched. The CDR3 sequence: CASSEAPLAGQETQYF. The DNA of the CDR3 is TGTGCCAGCAGTGAAGCGCCGCTAGCGGGACAAGAGACCCAGTACTTC.

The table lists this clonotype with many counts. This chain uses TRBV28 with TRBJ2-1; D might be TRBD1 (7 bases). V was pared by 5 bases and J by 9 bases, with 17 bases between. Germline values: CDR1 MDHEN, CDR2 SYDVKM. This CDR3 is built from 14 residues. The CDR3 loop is CASSQTGEAGEQFF. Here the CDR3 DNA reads TGTGCCAGCAGTCAAACAGGGGAAGCGGGTGAGCAGTTCTTC.